Listed here is a single TCR beta chain. Germline CDR1 is SEHNR and CDR2 is FQNEAQ (reference sequence). This CDR3 spans 14 amino acids. The data were taken from a study of blood T cell repertoires in COVID-19. Across the study: Sample material is recorded as cDNA or gDNA derived from T cells, B-cell-depleted T cells, or PBMCs.

Cohort placement rested on clinical history that participants reported themselves. What the recovered Cohort 3 donors had was two negative PCRs, clearance, or symptom resolution. The assay was immunoSEQ multiplex PCR, and TCRdb's table has in-frame clones only and misses some. The table lists 310,000 or so clones, 70% to 90% of them singletons. The sequence was collected from a woman in her thirties who had recovered from COVID-19. The material sequenced was PBMCs or T cells enriched from blood (not recorded which). This rearrangement joins TRBV7-9 to TRBJ2-6; D is ambiguous. The CDR3 bases are TGTATGGCGACTTCCAGCTCTGGGGCCAACGTCCTGACTTTC. Its protein product is CMATSSSGANVLTF.